This T cell receptor beta chain is from a study of metastatic and nonmetastatic thyroid tumors. Patients had received no treatment of any kind before thyroid surgery. This clone appeared many times. This CDR3 contains 13 residues. Germline V lookup: CDR1 MNHNS, CDR2 SASEGT. Trimming stripped 5 bases from V and 1 base from J, with 8 bases between. With MiXCR, TCRdb called clones anew from the PCR reads. The table has over 70,000 clones, roughly 18% seen once. Sequenced material: blood. The receptor's source is a female donor with papillary thyroid cancer or a benign thyroid nodule (not recorded which). Some clones in this sample may be carry-over from other donors' samples. The chain recombines TRBV6-1 with TRBJ1-1; D is unclear. The CDR3 spells CASSPLPNTEAFF. The CDR3 DNA sequence: TGTGCCAGCAGTCCGCTTCCGAACACTGAAGCTTTCTTT.